Each of the 17 T cell receptor beta chains below was sequenced from the same sample in a study of response to subunit inactivated influenza vaccine. MiXCR, run by TCRdb on the RT-PCR reads, gives a single entry per CDR3 protein. The sample holds about 570,000 distinct CDR3 sequences, approximately 10% seen once. These data also formed part of another study, on T cells expressing NK-cell markers. In that study: 5'RACE template switching with UMIs generated TCR beta cDNA.

The material was PBMCs from blood, obtained on the day of vaccination. The origin of the receptors is a man between 50 and 59 years old who received an inactivated influenza vaccine.

This clonotype has a handful of counts. J is TRBJ2-1 and V is TRBV7-3, with TRBD2 identical over 10 bases. The CDR3 totals 15 residues. The germline V gene has CDR1 SGHTA and CDR2 FQGTGA. V lost 3 bases and J lost 9; bases outside the gene matches: 8. The CDR3 sequence: CASSFTGTSVLEQFF. The CDR3 coding sequence is TGTGCCAGCAGCTTCACCGGGACTAGCGTGCTTGAGCAGTTCTTC.

This clonotype was counted at least ten times. The chain is built from TRBV20-1 and TRBJ2-1, with no clear D. Trimming cost V 2 bases and J 7 bases, with 15 bases left between them. The germline V gene encodes CDR1 DFQATT and CDR2 SNEGSKA (reference sequence). This CDR3 is 14 amino acids long. The CDR3 coding sequence is TGCAGTGCTAGACGGACGTCTAACGATAATGAGCAGTTCTTC. The encoded protein is CSARRTSNDNEQFF.

On this clonotype: One end of the junction does not line up with germline, which may come from a read error. The V and J genes are TRBV27 and TRBJ2-2; D might be TRBD1 (6 bases). The V gene's germline CDR1 is MNHEY and CDR2 SMNVEV (reference sequence). CDR3 length: 18 amino acids. CDR3 sequence: CASSISGTMGNLAGELFF. CDR3 bases: TGTGCCAGCAGTATATCCGGGACAATGGGAAATCTGGCCGGGGAGCTGTTTTTT.

The rearrangement links TRBV5-1 to TRBJ2-3; 7 bases are shared with TRBD1. V trimming: 4 bases; J trimming: 2 bases; junction bases outside the gene matches: 7. Looked up from germline, CDR1 is SGHRS and CDR2 is YFSETQ. The length of the CDR3 is 15 residues. The CDR3 DNA is TGCGCCAGCAGCCCGGGGACAGCACACACAGATACGCAGTATTTT. This gives the protein CASSPGTAHTDTQYF.

This clonotype was seen only a few times. The chain combines TRBV7-9 with TRBJ1-5; D is unresolved. The CDR3 is made up of 13 amino acids. Germline CDR1 and CDR2: SEHNR and FQNEAQ (reference sequence). Trimming stripped 5 bases from V and 6 bases from J, with 11 bases between. The CDR3 DNA reads as TGTGCCAGCAGCACAACACAAGGTCAGCCCCAGCATTTT. Translating it yields CASSTTQGQPQHF.

This clonotype was seen a few times. J is TRBJ1-5 and V is TRBV29-1; the D is unclear. CDR1 and CDR2 (germline): SQVTM, ANQGSEA. The CDR3 extends over 13 amino acids. Trimming took off 3 bases at V and 3 bases at J, with 9 bases between the two ends. The CDR3 bases are TGCAGCGTTGAGGCAGGCGTCAATCAGCCCCAGCATTTT. This codes for CSVEAGVNQPQHF.

The chain is built from TRBV27 and TRBJ1-5; tentative D call: TRBD1 (5 bases). Looked up from germline, CDR1 is MNHEY and CDR2 is SMNVEV (reference sequence). The CDR3 runs to 14 residues. With 3 bases removed from V and 7 bases from J, the gap between germline ends came to 13 bases. The CDR3 here is CASSFGQGQQPQHF. In DNA form, the CDR3 reads TGTGCCAGCAGTTTCGGGCAGGGCCAGCAGCCCCAGCATTTT.

The chain joins TRBV7-8 to TRBJ1-3; no definite D call. The germline V gene encodes CDR1 SGHVS and CDR2 FQNEAQ. This CDR3 has 15 amino acids. The V gene lost 3 bases and the J gene lost 0 bases, with 9 bases spanning the gap. The CDR3 spells CASSFEGYSGNTIYF. CDR3 bases: TGTGCCAGCAGCTTTGAGGGTTACTCTGGAAACACCATATATTTT.

The chain is built from TRBV7-9 and TRBJ2-1; D unresolved. This CDR3 has 13 amino acids. CDR1 is SEHNR and CDR2 is FQNEAQ in the germline V gene (reference sequence). The V end was cut by 3 bases, the J end by 7 bases, with 10 bases between. The chain's CDR3 is CASSFSVRNEQFF. Here the CDR3 DNA reads TGTGCCAGCAGCTTTTCAGTTCGTAATGAGCAGTTCTTC.

This clonotype was counted a few times. The V gene is TRBV4-3, the J gene TRBJ1-1; D gene uncertain. Germline assignment: CDR1 LGHNA and CDR2 YSLEER. The CDR3 totals 15 residues. Trimming pared 0 bases from V and 5 bases from J, leaving 13 bases between. Here the CDR3 reads CASSQERAVGTEAFF. DNA of the CDR3: TGCGCCAGCAGCCAAGAAAGGGCCGTTGGGACTGAAGCTTTCTTT.

This clonotype was seen repeatedly, ten times or more. The rearrangement links TRBV12-3 or TRBV12-4 to TRBJ1-3, with D uncertain. Trimming removed 7 bases from V and 3 bases from J, with 4 bases in between. The CDR3 covers 11 residues. For the CDR3, the DNA is TGTGCCAGCACCTTTGGAAACACCATATATTTT. As protein: CASTFGNTIYF.

This clonotype was seen only a few times. The V and J genes are TRBV6-2 or TRBV6-3 and TRBJ2-2; D gene ambiguous. In germline, CDR1 is MNHEY, CDR2 SVGEGT. The CDR3 totals 14 residues. V gave up 6 bases and J gave up 2 bases, with 10 bases separating them. The DNA of the CDR3 is TGTGCCAGCAGGGGTCTGTCCAACACCGGGGAGCTGTTTTTT. Its translation: CASRGLSNTGELFF.

This clonotype has more than one count but fewer than ten. The chain joins TRBV6-5 to TRBJ1-2, with D tentatively TRBD1 (6 bases). Trimming stripped 6 bases from V and 7 bases from J, with 12 bases between. The CDR3 has 12 amino acids. Germline CDR1 reads MNHEY; CDR2 reads SVGAGI. CDR3 amino acids: CASRKTGSGYTF. Written as DNA, the CDR3 is TGTGCCAGCAGAAAAACAGGGTCTGGCTACACCTTC.

In this sample, this clonotype turned up many times. The rearrangement links TRBV12-3 or TRBV12-4 to TRBJ2-4; maybe TRBD1 (5 bases). V dropped 3 bases and J dropped 5 bases, with 8 bases sitting between them. The CDR3 loop spans 13 amino acids. CDR3 protein: CASSFLGENIQYF. In DNA, the CDR3 is TGTGCCAGCAGTTTTTTAGGGGAAAACATTCAGTACTTC.

This clonotype occurred a few times. The V call is TRBV20-1, the J call TRBJ2-3; 14 bases line up with TRBD2. The CDR3 covers 19 residues. Germline V lookup: CDR1 DFQATT, CDR2 SNEGSKA (reference sequence). V was clipped by 4 bases and J by 2 bases; unmatched bases: 14. The CDR3 spells CSATDPGLAGAHSTDTQYF. The CDR3 nucleotides are TGCAGTGCTACTGACCCGGGACTAGCGGGAGCACACTCCACAGATACGCAGTATTTT.

This clonotype occurred a few times. The chain is built from TRBV12-3 or TRBV12-4 and TRBJ2-6, with no clear D. Deletions cut 11 bases from V and 0 bases from J, with 26 bases between. This CDR3 is built from 19 residues. This CDR3 is CARMGITKGKTSGANVLTF. CDR3 coding DNA: TGTGCCCGAATGGGCATCACTAAAGGAAAGACCTCTGGGGCCAACGTCCTGACTTTC.

To note about this clonotype: The germline gene is not matched at one end of the junction; a read error may be the cause. This sequence joins TRBV27 and TRBJ2-7; no firm D call. The CDR3 sequence is 13 residues long. From germline, CDR1 is MNHEY and CDR2 SMNVEV (reference sequence). The CDR3 here is CASSFSLAYEQNF. CDR3 nucleotides: TGTGCCAGCAGTTTTTCCCTTGCCTACGAGCAGAACTTC.